These T cell receptor beta chains were read from a single sample in a study of early T cells in non-severe SARS-CoV-2 infection. TCRdb itself ran the 5' RACE reads through MiXCR, one entry per CDR3 protein. The sample contains 69,000 or so distinct CDR3 sequences, 4.6% of which appear only once. The sample consisted of whole blood, taken at baseline. The receptors were gathered from an adult who was a healthcare worker with PCR-confirmed SARS-CoV-2 infection or an uninfected control (not recorded which). The donor label of this sample is uncertain. The CDR3 runs from the conserved cysteine through the conserved F or W.

V	J	CDR3
TRBV7-6	TRBJ1-4	CASSVGGYEKLFF
TRBV4-3	TRBJ1-6	CASSQKGANSPLHF
TRBV27	TRBJ1-6	CASSLLGDRSYNSPLHF
TRBV19	TRBJ2-2	CAGRAGQGNTGELFF
TRBV13	TRBJ2-1	CASSSGAGWVDEQFF
TRBV4-2	TRBJ1-6	CASSQDNLSSYNSPLHF
TRBV6-6	TRBJ2-5	CASSYPDGAQYF
TRBV11-2	TRBJ1-1	CASSRPGSQSNTEAFF
TRBV29-1	TRBJ2-2	CSVPGGWNTGELFF
TRBV6-6	TRBJ2-6	CASIPPDSPSGANVLTF
TRBV7-6	TRBJ2-7	CASSPRWAYEQYF
TRBV7-8	TRBJ2-7	CASSFPSGRFSGANYEQYF
TRBV12-3/TRBV12-4	TRBJ2-7	CASRVGTVYEQYF
TRBV6-4	TRBJ1-2	CASSFASGAYGYTF
TRBV6-6	TRBJ1-3	CASRGQGLSSGNTIYF
TRBV30	TRBJ2-7	CAWTDRESQQYF
TRBV18	TRBJ1-5	CASSPGTRRSSNQPQHF
TRBV7-8	TRBJ2-1	CASSLVVPGEVF
TRBV10-3	TRBJ2-3	CAMTGQSTDTQYF
TRBV11-2	TRBJ2-2	CASSPHRGGTNTGELFF
TRBV12-3/TRBV12-4	TRBJ1-3	CASSLALAGNTIYF
TRBV6-5	TRBJ2-2	CASSLGTGVAGELFF
TRBV20-1	TRBJ1-5	CSASSDIHQPQHF
TRBV5-8	TRBJ2-2	CASSLATGGYTGELFF
TRBV6-2/TRBV6-3	TRBJ2-5	CASNYGTSGGYQETQYF
TRBV20-1	TRBJ2-3	CSARTGPGDTQYF
TRBV29-1	TRBJ2-5	CSVRSQETQYF
TRBV20-1	TRBJ1-5	CSAPEGGRGQPQHF
TRBV12-3/TRBV12-4	TRBJ1-2	CASTVGYGYTF
TRBV4-3	TRBJ1-6	CASSQDVGYNSPLHF
TRBV7-9	TRBJ2-7	CASRGTSGGYEQYF
TRBV7-2	TRBJ1-4	CASSETGTGQEKLFF
TRBV4-3	TRBJ1-6	CASSPVVRAANSPLHF
TRBV7-2	TRBJ1-3	CASSLVSGRGSGNTIYF
TRBV4-3	TRBJ2-1	CASSQAEGLGEQFF
TRBV28	TRBJ1-5	CASSRQGGMGQPQHF
TRBV29-1	TRBJ1-1	CSVEDHRTAIRQAFF
TRBV9	TRBJ1-2	CASSVGGARQLANYGYTF
TRBV30	TRBJ1-6	CAWSVGTLHSPLHF
TRBV18	TRBJ1-3	CASSPFIGSSGNTIYF
TRBV6-5	TRBJ1-3	CASSLQFSGNTIYF
TRBV2	TRBJ2-7	CASRGRVLSSYF
TRBV10-3	TRBJ1-1	CAIRERGVNTEAFF
TRBV7-2	TRBJ2-1	CASSRMVSRGGDEQFF
TRBV6-5	TRBJ2-7	CASSYLTGVSEQYF
TRBV12-3/TRBV12-4	TRBJ1-1	CASSLSQGAEAFF
TRBV6-2/TRBV6-3	TRBJ2-3	CASSVYLRQGAHF
TRBV28	TRBJ1-5	CASSPDRVRQPQHF
TRBV12-3/TRBV12-4	TRBJ2-7	CASSVQAYEQYF
TRBV4-3	TRBJ1-1	CASSPTTTGMSEAFF
TRBV29-1	TRBJ2-7	CSVERTDYEQYF
TRBV5-1	TRBJ1-4	CASSLRAATNEKLFF